Below are 9 T cell receptor beta chains sequenced from a single sample in a study of cytomegalovirus exposure and HLA in healthy donors. TCRdb keeps only in-frame clones here, not all; method: immunoSEQ multiplex PCR. Among 110,000 or so clones listed, less than 90% were seen once. Sequencing used PBMCs. These receptors came from a man aged 18 to 35 in good health and CMV-seropositive.

The chain is built from TRBV18 and TRBJ2-5, with TRBD2 identical over 15 bases. The CDR3 runs 17 residues. CDR1 is KGHSH, CDR2 LQKENI, per germline. V dropped 4 bases and J dropped 2; count of bases not matched to a gene: 5. The CDR3 sequence is CASSLGTSGGLQETQYF. The CDR3 DNA is TGTGCCAGCTCACTCGGGACTAGCGGGGGGCTACAAGAGACCCAGTACTTC.

The chain joins TRBV5-4 to TRBJ2-7; 12 nucleotides match TRBD1. J gave up 2 bases and V 3 bases, and 3 bases lay outside the gene matches. The CDR3 loop spans 15 amino acids. The germline V gene has CDR1 SGHNT and CDR2 YYREEE (reference sequence). The CDR3 coding sequence is TGTGCCAGCAGCTCCCGGGACAGGGGGCCCTACGAGCAGTACTTC. As protein: CASSSRDRGPYEQYF.

J is TRBJ2-7 and V is TRBV12-5, with TRBD2 as a possible D gene (6 bases). V was cut by 2 bases and J by 2 bases, with 13 bases left in between. This CDR3 has 15 residues. Germline CDR1 LGHNT, CDR2 FRNRAP. The CDR3 DNA follows: TGTGCTAGTGGTTTGTTGCTAGCGCTTCCCTACGAGCAGTACTTC. Translation gives CASGLLLALPYEQYF.

V is TRBV11-3 and J is TRBJ2-7; D possibly corresponds to TRBD2 (7 bases). This CDR3 has 13 amino acids. Deletions cut 1 base from V and 9 bases from J, with 13 bases between. Germline CDR1 is SGHNT and CDR2 is YENEEA. This CDR3 is CASSLGARGRQYF. The CDR3 DNA sequence: TGTGCCAGCAGCTTAGGGGCGCGGGGGCGGCAGTACTTC.

This clone was seen once. The chain recombines TRBV9 with TRBJ1-1, with 7 bases identical to TRBD1. V was clipped by 5 bases and J by 7 bases; unmatched bases: 8. The CDR3 length is 13 residues. Germline CDR1 is SGDLS and CDR2 is YYNGEE. CDR3 region: CASSLGTDLEAFF. Written as DNA, the CDR3 is TGTGCCAGCAGTCTTGGGACAGACCTTGAAGCTTTCTTT.

The chain couples TRBV7-9 to TRBJ1-2; 7 nucleotides line up with TRBD1. Per germline, CDR1 SEHNR and CDR2 FQNEAQ (reference sequence). The junction had 4 bases not matched to a gene; V was cut back by 0 bases and J by 3 bases. The CDR3 has 15 amino acids. The CDR3 sequence is CASSLATGTDYGYTF. In DNA, the CDR3 is TGTGCCAGCAGCTTAGCCACCGGGACAGACTATGGCTACACCTTC.

The V and J genes are TRBV30 and TRBJ2-2; a weak D match, TRBD2 (7 bases). The V end lost 0 bases, the J end lost 4 bases, and 12 bases lay between the germline ends. Germline-derived CDR1 and CDR2 are GTSNPN and SVGIG (reference sequence). The length of the CDR3 is 15 residues. In DNA form, the CDR3 reads TGTGCCTGGAGTGTCACCCGGGGGGCCACCGGGGAGCTGTTTTTT. The encoded protein is CAWSVTRGATGELFF.

This clone was counted a single time. This chain joins TRBV7-2 and TRBJ1-1; 7 nucleotides align to TRBD1. The length of the CDR3 is 16 residues. The germline gives CDR1 SGHTA, CDR2 FQGNSA. With V trimmed by 2 bases and J by 5 bases, 11 bases remained unmatched. CDR3 protein: CASSLRSGQERTEAFF. The CDR3 nucleotides read TGTGCCAGCAGCTTAAGATCCGGACAGGAAAGAACTGAAGCTTTCTTT. The variable domain in full, with the rest retrieved from reference TRBV7-2 and TRBJ1-1, is GAGVSQSPSNKVTEKGKDVELRCDPISGHTALYWYRQSLGQGLEFLIYFQGNSAPDKSGLPSDRFSAERTGGSVSTLTIQRTQQEDSAVYLCASSLRSGQERTEAFFGQGTRLTVV.

This rearrangement joins TRBV6-5 to TRBJ1-2; 7 nucleotides line up with TRBD1. The CDR3 has 16 amino acids. V lost 1 base, J lost 4 bases, and 9 bases stayed unmatched. Germline lookup yields CDR1 MNHEY and CDR2 SVGAGI. The CDR3 bases are TGTGCCAGCAGTTACTTTGTCGACAGGGCCGTCTATGGCTACACCTTC. Protein product: CASSYFVDRAVYGYTF.